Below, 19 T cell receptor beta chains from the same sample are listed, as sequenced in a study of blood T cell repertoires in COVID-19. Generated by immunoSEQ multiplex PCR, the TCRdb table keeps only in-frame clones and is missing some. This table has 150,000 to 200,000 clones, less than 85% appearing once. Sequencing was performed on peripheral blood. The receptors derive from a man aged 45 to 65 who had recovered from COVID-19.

The chain's CDR3 is CASSLGGLAGDVGGNEQFF. CDR3 nucleotide sequence: TGTGCCAGCAGCTTAGGGGGACTAGCGGGAGATGTTGGAGGCAATGAGCAGTTCTTC. This rearrangement joins TRBV13 to TRBJ2-1, with 14 bases lining up with TRBD2. CDR3 length equals 19 residues. Germline V gene sequence: CDR1 PRHDT, CDR2 FYEKMQ (reference sequence). The ends lost 0 bases at V and 6 bases at J; junction bases unmatched: 10.

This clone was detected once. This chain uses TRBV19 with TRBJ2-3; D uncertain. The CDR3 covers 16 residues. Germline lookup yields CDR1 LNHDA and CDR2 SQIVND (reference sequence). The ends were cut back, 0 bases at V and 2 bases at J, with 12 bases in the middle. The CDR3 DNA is TGTGCCAGTAGTATAGATCGCGGCCTAGTCACAGATACGCAGTATTTT. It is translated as CASSIDRGLVTDTQYF.

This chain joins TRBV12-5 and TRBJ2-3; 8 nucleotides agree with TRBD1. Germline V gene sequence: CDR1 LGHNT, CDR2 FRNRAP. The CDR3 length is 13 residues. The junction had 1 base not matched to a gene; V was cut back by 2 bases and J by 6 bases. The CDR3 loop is CASGLNRGDTQYF. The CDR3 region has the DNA TGTGCTAGTGGTTTGAACAGGGGGGATACGCAGTATTTT.

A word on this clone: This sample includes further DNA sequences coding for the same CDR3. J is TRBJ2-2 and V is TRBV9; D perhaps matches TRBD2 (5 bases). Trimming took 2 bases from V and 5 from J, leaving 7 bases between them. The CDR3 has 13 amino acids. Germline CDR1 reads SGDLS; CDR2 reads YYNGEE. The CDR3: CASSVDLTGELFF. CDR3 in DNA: TGTGCCAGCAGCGTGGACTTGACCGGGGAGCTGTTTTTT.

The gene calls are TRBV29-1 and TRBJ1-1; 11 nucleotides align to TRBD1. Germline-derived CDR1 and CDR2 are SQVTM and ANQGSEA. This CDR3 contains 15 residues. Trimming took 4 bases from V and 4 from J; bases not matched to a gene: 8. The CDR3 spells CSVVRLGQGATEAFF. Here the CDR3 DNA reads TGCAGCGTTGTAAGGTTAGGACAGGGGGCCACTGAAGCTTTCTTT. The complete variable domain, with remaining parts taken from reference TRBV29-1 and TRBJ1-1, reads SAVISQKPSRDICQRGTSLTIQCQVDSQVTMMFWYRQQPGQSLTLIATANQGSEATYESGFVIDKFPISRPNLTFSTLTVSNMSPEDSSIYLCSVVRLGQGATEAFFGQGTRLTVV.

The CDR3 DNA follows: TGTGCCAGCAGCCAAGCCGGGAGGTTCCCCCCGTTCTTC. Residues: CASSQAGRFPPFF. The chain links TRBV3-1 (or the pseudogene TRBV3-2) to TRBJ2-1; 7 nucleotides match TRBD2. The CDR3 has 13 residues. The junction had 9 bases not matched to a gene; V was cut back by 1 base and J by 15 bases. The germline gives CDR1 LGHDT, CDR2 YNNKEL (reference sequence).

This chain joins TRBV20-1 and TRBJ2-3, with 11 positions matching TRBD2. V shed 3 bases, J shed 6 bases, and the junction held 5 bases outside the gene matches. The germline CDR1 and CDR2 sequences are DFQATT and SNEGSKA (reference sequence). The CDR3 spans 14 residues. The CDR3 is CSASGTSGDDTQYF. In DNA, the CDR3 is TGCAGTGCTAGTGGGACTAGCGGCGATGATACGCAGTATTTT.

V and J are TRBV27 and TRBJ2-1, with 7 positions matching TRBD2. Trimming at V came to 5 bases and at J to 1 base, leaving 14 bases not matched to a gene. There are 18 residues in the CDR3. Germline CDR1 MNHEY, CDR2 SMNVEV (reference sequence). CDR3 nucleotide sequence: TGTGCCAGCAGTAACTTCCCTATGGGTAGCGGGTCCTACAATGAGCAGTTCTTC. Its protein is CASSNFPMGSGSYNEQFF.

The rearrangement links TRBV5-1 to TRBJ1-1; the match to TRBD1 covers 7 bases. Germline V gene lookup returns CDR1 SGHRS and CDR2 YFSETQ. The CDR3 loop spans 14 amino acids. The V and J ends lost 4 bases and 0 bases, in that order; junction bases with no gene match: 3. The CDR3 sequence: CASSGQVMNTEAFF. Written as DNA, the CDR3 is TGCGCCAGCAGCGGACAGGTAATGAACACTGAAGCTTTCTTT.

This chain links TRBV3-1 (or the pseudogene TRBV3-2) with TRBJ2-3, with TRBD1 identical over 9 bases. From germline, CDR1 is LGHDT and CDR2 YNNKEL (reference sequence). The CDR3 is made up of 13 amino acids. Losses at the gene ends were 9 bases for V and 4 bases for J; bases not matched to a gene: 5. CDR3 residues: CARGTGRPDTQYF. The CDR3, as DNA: TGTGCCAGGGGGACAGGGCGCCCAGATACGCAGTATTTT.

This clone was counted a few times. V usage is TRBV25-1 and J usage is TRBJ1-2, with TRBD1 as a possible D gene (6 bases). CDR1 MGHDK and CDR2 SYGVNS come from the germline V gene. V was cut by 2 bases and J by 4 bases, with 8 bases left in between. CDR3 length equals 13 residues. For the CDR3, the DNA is TGTGCCAGCAGTGAAGGACAGATCTATGGCTACACCTTC. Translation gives CASSEGQIYGYTF.

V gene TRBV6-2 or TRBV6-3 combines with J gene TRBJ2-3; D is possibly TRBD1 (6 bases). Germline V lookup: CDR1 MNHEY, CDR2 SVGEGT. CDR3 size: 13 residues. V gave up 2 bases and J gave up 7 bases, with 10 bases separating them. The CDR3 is CASSYVQGHTQYF. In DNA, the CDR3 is TGTGCCAGCAGTTACGTTCAGGGGCATACGCAGTATTTT.

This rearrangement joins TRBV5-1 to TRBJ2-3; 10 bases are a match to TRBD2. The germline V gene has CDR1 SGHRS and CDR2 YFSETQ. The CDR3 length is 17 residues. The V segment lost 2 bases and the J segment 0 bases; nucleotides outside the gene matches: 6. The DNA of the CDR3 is TGCGCCAGCAGCTTCCTAGCGGGAGCCCTCAGCACAGATACGCAGTATTTT. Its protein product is CASSFLAGALSTDTQYF.

DNA for the CDR3: TGTGCCAGCAGGAAACGGGACAGGGATGAAAAACTGTTTTTT. Translating it yields CASRKRDRDEKLFF. V and J are TRBV27 and TRBJ1-4; 9 bases line up with TRBD1. The J segment lost 6 bases and the V segment lost 6 bases, leaving 5 bases of the junction unmatched. Germline CDR1 reads MNHEY; CDR2 reads SMNVEV (reference sequence). The CDR3 extends over 14 amino acids.

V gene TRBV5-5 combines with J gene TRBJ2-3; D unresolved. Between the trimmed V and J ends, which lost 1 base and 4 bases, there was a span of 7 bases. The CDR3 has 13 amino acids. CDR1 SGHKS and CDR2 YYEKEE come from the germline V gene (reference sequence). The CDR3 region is CASSLQFSDTQYF. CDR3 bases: TGTGCCAGCAGCTTGCAGTTTTCAGATACGCAGTATTTT.

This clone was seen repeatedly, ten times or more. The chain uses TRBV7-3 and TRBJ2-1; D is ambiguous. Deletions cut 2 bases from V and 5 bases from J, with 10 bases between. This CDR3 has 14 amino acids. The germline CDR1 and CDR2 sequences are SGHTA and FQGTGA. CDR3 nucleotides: TGTGCCAGCAGCTTATCGGGTGTTAACAATGAGCAGTTCTTC. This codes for CASSLSGVNNEQFF.

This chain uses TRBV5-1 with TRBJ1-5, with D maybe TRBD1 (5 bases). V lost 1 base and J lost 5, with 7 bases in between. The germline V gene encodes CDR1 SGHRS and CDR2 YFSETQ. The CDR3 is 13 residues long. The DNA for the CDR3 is TGCGCCAGCAGCTTGTCGGGGGATCAGCCCCAGCATTTT. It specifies CASSLSGDQPQHF.

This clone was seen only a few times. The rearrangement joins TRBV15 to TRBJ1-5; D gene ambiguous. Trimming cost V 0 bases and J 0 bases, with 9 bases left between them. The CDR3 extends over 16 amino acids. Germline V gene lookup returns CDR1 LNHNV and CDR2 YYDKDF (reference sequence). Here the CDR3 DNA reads TGTGCCACCAGCAGAGATACAGTCTATAGCAATCAGCCCCAGCATTTT. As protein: CATSRDTVYSNQPQHF.

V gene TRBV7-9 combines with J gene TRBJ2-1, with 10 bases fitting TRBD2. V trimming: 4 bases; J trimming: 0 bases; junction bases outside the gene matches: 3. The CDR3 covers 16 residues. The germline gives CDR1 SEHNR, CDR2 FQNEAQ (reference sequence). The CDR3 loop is CASSSVAGGSYNEQFF. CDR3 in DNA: TGTGCCAGCAGCTCAGTAGCGGGAGGCTCCTACAATGAGCAGTTCTTC.